These 10 T cell receptor beta chains originate from one sample sequenced in a study of spatial heterogeneity in lung cancer. The time point is: sample taken at primary tumor resection. Extraction of whole RNA from tumor, nontumor lung or frozen PBMC preceded unsorted sequencing. Each CDR3 protein is one row after TCRdb ran MiXCR on the 5' RACE reads. This sample has approximately 39,000 distinct CDR3 sequences, with about 6% found just once. The material was PBMCs, obtained at surgery. The receptors here all came from a male donor with early-stage non-small cell lung cancer.

This clonotype was seen many times. This rearrangement joins TRBV29-1 to TRBJ1-1; D possibly corresponds to TRBD1 (6 bases). This CDR3 is built from 15 residues. The germline V gene encodes CDR1 SQVTM and CDR2 ANQGSEA. The germline V and J ends were trimmed by 1 base and 6 bases, with 18 bases remaining between them. CDR3 loop: CSVEATHRANPEAFF. The CDR3 DNA is TGCAGCGTTGAAGCAACTCACAGGGCAAACCCTGAAGCTTTCTTT.

This clonotype was seen many times. The rearrangement joins TRBV20-1 to TRBJ2-7; D might be TRBD1 or TRBD2, each matching 5 bases. The CDR3 has 13 amino acids. The germline V and J ends were trimmed by 8 bases and 4 bases, with 18 bases remaining between them. The V gene's germline CDR1 is DFQATT and CDR2 SNEGSKA (reference sequence). Here the CDR3 DNA reads TGCAGTACCAATCGGGGCAGGGAGTACGAGCAGTACTTC. Encoded protein: CSTNRGREYEQYF.

This chain links TRBV6-1 with TRBJ2-1, with 7 nucleotides matching TRBD1. Germline V gene data show CDR1 as MNHNS and CDR2 as SASEGT. The CDR3 spans 22 residues. V dropped 2 bases and J dropped 8; count of bases not matched to a gene: 30. This CDR3 is CASSELPSGPGGRYGKVDEQFF. In DNA form, the CDR3 reads TGTGCCAGCAGTGAACTCCCGAGTGGGCCAGGGGGTCGTTATGGCAAAGTGGATGAGCAGTTCTTC.

The chain employs TRBV27 and TRBJ2-2; 8 nucleotides line up with TRBD2. Germline trimming cut 6 bases from V and 4 bases from J; bases unmatched to any gene: 7. This CDR3 is built from 15 residues. In germline, CDR1 is MNHEY, CDR2 SMNVEV (reference sequence). As DNA, the CDR3 is TGTGCCAGCAGCCTGACTAGCGCCTTCACCGGGGAGCTGTTTTTT. Protein product: CASSLTSAFTGELFF.

This clonotype was counted only a few times. The chain combines TRBV7-9 with TRBJ1-1; weak D call: TRBD1 (6 bases). CDR3 length: 14 amino acids. V shed 0 bases and J shed 11 bases, with 16 bases lying between them. Germline V CDR1 and CDR2: SEHNR, FQNEAQ (reference sequence). CDR3 residues: CASSLALGGSDAFF. In DNA, the CDR3 is TGTGCCAGCAGCTTAGCATTAGGGGGAAGCGATGCTTTCTTT. Complete variable domain (other parts from reference TRBV7-9 and TRBJ1-1): DTGVSQNPRHKITKRGQNVTFRCDPISEHNRLYWYRQTLGQGPEFLTYFQNEAQLEKSRLLSDRFSAERPKGSFSTLEIQRTEQGDSAMYLCASSLALGGSDAFFGQGTRLTVV.

This clonotype was observed at least ten times. The genes are TRBV2 and TRBJ2-3, with 8 positions matching TRBD1. There are 15 residues in the CDR3. After removal of 4 bases from V and 0 bases from J, the junction contained 3 bases not matched to a gene. Germline V gives CDR1 SNHLY, CDR2 FYNNEI. The CDR3 spells CASSGTGLSTDTQYF. CDR3 DNA sequence: TGTGCCAGCAGTGGGACAGGGCTGAGCACAGATACGCAGTATTTT.

This clonotype was counted at least ten times. V usage is TRBV19 and J usage is TRBJ1-1; D is perhaps TRBD1 (5 bases). CDR3 length equals 15 residues. Trimming stripped 2 bases from V and 2 bases from J, with 12 bases between. The germline CDR1 and CDR2 sequences are LNHDA and SQIVND (reference sequence). DNA for the CDR3: TGTGCCAGTAGTATAACCGGGACGCATAACACTGAAGCTTTCTTT. This sequence encodes CASSITGTHNTEAFF.

This clonotype was counted many times. The rearrangement links TRBV10-3 to TRBJ2-1; D gene ambiguous. The CDR3 covers 12 residues. Looked up from germline, CDR1 is ENHRY and CDR2 is SYGVKD. Trimming took off 2 bases at V and 10 bases at J, with 9 bases between the two ends. The CDR3 bases are TGTGCCATCAGTGAGACTCTGAGGGAGCAGTTCTTC. Translation gives CAISETLREQFF.

This clonotype has a count of ten or more. The chain uses TRBV7-9 and TRBJ1-3; D is ambiguous. This CDR3 comprises 15 residues. Germline CDR1 reads SEHNR; CDR2 reads FQNEAQ (reference sequence). Trimming pared 5 bases from V and 4 bases from J, leaving 15 bases between. CDR3: CASSRGLQPGNTIYF. CDR3 in DNA: TGTGCCAGCAGCCGCGGTCTTCAACCAGGAAACACCATATATTTT.

This rearrangement joins TRBV30 to TRBJ1-3; D perhaps matches TRBD1 (5 bases). Trimming left V 2 bases short and J 16 bases short, with 21 bases between. Per the germline V gene, CDR1 is GTSNPN and CDR2 is SVGIG (reference sequence). The CDR3 length is 13 residues. The CDR3 loop is CAWSIQVGALSYF. The CDR3 DNA sequence: TGTGCCTGGAGTATCCAAGTCGGGGCCTTGTCCTATTTT.